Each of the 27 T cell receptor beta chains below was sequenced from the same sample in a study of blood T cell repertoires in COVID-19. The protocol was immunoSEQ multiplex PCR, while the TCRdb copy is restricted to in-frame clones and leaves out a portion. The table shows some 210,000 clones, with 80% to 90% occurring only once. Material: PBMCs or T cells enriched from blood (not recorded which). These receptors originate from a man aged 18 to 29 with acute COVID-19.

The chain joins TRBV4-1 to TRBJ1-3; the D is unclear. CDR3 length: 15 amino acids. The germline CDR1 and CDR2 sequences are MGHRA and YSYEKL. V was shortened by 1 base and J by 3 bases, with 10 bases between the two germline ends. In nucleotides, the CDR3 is TGCGCCAGCAGCCAAGGCAGGTTTTATGGAAACACCATATATTTT. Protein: CASSQGRFYGNTIYF.

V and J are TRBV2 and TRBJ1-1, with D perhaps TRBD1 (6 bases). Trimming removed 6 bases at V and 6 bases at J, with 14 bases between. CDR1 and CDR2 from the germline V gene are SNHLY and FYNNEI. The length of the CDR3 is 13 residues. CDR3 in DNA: TGTGCCAGCAGGACGGGGGGGGCGGCTGAAGCTTTCTTT. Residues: CASRTGGAAEAFF. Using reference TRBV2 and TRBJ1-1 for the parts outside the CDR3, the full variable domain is EPEVTQTPSHQVTQMGQEVILRCVPISNHLYFYWYRQILGQKVEFLVSFYNNEISEKSEIFDDQFSVERPDGSNFTLKIRSTKLEDSAMYFCASRTGGAAEAFFGQGTRLTVV.

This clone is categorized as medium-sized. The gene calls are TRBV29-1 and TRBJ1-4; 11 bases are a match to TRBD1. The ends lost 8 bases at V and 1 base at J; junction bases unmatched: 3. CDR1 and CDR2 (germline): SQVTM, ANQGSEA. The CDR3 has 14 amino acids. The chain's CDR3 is CSIGTGGTNEKLFF. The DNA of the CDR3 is TGCAGCATCGGGACAGGGGGAACTAATGAAAAACTGTTTTTT.

CDR3 residues: CASNILAGIDNEQFF. CDR3 nucleotides: TGTGCCAGCAACATCCTAGCGGGAATAGACAATGAGCAGTTCTTC. The gene calls are TRBV7-9 and TRBJ2-1, with TRBD2 matching over 9 bases. The CDR3 consists of 15 residues. CDR1 is SEHNR and CDR2 is FQNEAQ in the germline V gene (reference sequence). V was pared by 7 bases and J by 5 bases, with 9 bases of the junction left unmatched.

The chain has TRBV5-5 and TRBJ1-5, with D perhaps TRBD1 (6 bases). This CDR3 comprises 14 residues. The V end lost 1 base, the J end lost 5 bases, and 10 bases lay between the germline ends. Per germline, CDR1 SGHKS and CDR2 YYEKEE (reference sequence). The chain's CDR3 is CASSLQSGDQPQHF. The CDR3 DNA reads TGTGCCAGCAGCTTGCAGTCAGGGGATCAGCCCCAGCATTTT.

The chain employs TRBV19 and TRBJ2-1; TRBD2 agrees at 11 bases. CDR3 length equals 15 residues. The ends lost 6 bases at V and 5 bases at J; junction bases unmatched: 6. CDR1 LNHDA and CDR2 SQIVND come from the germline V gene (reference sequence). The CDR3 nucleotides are TGTGCCAGTAGGAGACTACTAGCGGGAGACAATGAGCAGTTCTTC. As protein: CASRRLLAGDNEQFF.

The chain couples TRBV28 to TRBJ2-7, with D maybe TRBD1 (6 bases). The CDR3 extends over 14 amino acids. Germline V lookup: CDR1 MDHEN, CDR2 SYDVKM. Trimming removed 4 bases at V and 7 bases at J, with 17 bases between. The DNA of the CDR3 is TGTGCCAGCAGTTCCCCTACCGGACAGTGGGAGCAGTACTTC. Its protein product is CASSSPTGQWEQYF. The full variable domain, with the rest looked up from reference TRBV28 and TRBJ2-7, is DVKVTQSSRYLVKRTGEKVFLECVQDMDHENMFWYRQDPGLGLRLIYFSYDVKMKEKGDIPEGYSVSREKKERFSLILESASTNQTSMYLCASSSPTGQWEQYFGPGTRLTVT.

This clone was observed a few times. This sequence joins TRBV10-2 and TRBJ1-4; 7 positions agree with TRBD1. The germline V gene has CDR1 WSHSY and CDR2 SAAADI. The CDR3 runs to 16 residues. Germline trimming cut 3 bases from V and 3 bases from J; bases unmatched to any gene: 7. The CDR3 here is CASSDEQGFANEKLFF. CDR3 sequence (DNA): TGCGCCAGCAGTGATGAACAGGGGTTTGCTAATGAAAAACTGTTTTTT.

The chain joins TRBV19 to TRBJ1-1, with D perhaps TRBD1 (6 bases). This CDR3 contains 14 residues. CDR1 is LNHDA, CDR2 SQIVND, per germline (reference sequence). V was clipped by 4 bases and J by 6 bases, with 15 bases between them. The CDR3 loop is CASSRQVVFAEAFF. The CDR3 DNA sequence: TGTGCCAGTAGTAGACAGGTTGTTTTCGCTGAAGCTTTCTTT. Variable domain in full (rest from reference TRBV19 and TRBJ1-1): DGGITQSPKYLFRKEGQNVTLSCEQNLNHDAMYWYRQDPGQGLRLIYYSQIVNDFQKGDIAEGYSVSREKKESFPLTVTSAQKNPTAFYLCASSRQVVFAEAFFGQGTRLTVV.

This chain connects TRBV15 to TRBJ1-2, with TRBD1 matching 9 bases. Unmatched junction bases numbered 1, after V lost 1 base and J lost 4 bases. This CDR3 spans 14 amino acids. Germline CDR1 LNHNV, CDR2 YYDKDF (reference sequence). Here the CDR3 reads CATSRGGQGYGYTF. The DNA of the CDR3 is TGTGCCACCAGCAGAGGGGGACAGGGCTATGGCTACACCTTC.

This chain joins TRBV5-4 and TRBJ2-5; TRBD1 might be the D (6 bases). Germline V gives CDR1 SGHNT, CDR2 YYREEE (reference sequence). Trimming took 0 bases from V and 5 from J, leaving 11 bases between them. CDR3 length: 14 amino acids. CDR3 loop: CASSLEGVRETQYF. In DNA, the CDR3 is TGTGCCAGCAGCTTGGAGGGGGTCCGGGAGACCCAGTACTTC.

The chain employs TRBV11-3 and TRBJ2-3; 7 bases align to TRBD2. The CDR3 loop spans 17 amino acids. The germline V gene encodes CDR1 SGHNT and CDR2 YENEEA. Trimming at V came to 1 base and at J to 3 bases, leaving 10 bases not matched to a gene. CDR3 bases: TGTGCCAGCAGCTTAGGGAAGCGGGAAGTTCCGACAGATACGCAGTATTTT. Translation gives CASSLGKREVPTDTQYF.

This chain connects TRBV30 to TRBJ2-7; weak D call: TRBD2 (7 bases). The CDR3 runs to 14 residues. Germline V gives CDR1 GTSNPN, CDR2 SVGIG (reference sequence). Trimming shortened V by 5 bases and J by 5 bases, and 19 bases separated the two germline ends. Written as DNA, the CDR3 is TGTGCCTGGGAGGAAGGGGGGGTCGGACACGAGCAGTACTTC. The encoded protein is CAWEEGGVGHEQYF.

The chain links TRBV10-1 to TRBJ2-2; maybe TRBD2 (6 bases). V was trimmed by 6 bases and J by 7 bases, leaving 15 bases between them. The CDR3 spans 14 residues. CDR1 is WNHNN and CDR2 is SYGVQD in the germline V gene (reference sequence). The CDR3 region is CASSDGTFGGELFF. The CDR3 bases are TGCGCCAGCAGCGACGGGACTTTCGGCGGGGAGCTGTTTTTT.

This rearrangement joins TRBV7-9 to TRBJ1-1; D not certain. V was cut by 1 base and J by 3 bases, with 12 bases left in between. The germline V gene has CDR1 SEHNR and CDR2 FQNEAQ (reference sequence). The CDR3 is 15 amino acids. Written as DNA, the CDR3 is TGTGCCAGCAGCTTAGGGGCGGGAGGTGACACTGAAGCTTTCTTT. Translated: CASSLGAGGDTEAFF.

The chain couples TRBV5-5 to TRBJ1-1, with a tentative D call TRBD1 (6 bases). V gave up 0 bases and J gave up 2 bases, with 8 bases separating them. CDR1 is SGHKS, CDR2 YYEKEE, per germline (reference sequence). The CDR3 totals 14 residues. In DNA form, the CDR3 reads TGTGCCAGCAGCTTGGAACAGGGTAACACTGAAGCTTTCTTT. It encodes CASSLEQGNTEAFF.

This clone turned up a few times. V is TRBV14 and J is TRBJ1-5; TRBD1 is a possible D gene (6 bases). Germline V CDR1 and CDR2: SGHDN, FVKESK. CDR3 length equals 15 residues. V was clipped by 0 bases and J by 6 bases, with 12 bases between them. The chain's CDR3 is CASSQDGRGSQPQHF. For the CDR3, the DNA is TGTGCCAGCAGCCAAGATGGCAGGGGAAGTCAGCCCCAGCATTTT.

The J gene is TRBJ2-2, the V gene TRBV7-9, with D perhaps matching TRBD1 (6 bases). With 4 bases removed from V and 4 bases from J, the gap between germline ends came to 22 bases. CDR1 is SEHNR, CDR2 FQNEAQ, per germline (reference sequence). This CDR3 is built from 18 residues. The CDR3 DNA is TGTGCCAGCAGCTCGTTAGCTGGCGCGACAGGTCTCACCGGGGAGCTGTTTTTT. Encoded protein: CASSSLAGATGLTGELFF.

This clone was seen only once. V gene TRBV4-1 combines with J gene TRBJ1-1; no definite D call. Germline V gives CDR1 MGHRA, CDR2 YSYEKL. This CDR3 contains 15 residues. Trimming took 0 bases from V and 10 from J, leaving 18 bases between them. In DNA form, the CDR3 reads TGCGCCAGCAGCCAAGACCTCGGCGGGAAAAGGGCAGCTTTCTTT. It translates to CASSQDLGGKRAAFF.

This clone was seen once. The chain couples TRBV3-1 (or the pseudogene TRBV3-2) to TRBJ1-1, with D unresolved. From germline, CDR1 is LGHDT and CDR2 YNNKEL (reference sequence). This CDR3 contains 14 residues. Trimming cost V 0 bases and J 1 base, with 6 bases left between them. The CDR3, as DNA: TGTGCCAGCAGCCAAGACACAGCGAACACTGAAGCTTTCTTT. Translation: CASSQDTANTEAFF.

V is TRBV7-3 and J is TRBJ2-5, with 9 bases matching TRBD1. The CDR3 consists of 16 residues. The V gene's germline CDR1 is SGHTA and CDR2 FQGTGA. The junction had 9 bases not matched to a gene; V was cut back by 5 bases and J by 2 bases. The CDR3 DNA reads TGTGCCAGCAGCCTCACAGGGGGCCCCGATCAAGAGACCCAGTACTTC. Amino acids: CASSLTGGPDQETQYF.

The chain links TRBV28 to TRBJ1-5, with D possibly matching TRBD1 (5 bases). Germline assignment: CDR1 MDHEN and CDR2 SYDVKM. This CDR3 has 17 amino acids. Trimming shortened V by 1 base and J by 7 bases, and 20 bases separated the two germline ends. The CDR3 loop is CASSLLGSSGGEQPQHF. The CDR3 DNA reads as TGTGCCAGCAGTTTATTAGGAAGTTCCGGGGGTGAACAGCCCCAGCATTTT. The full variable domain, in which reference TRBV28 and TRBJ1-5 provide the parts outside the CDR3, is DVKVTQSSRYLVKRTGEKVFLECVQDMDHENMFWYRQDPGLGLRLIYFSYDVKMKEKGDIPEGYSVSREKKERFSLILESASTNQTSMYLCASSLLGSSGGEQPQHFGDGTRLSIL.

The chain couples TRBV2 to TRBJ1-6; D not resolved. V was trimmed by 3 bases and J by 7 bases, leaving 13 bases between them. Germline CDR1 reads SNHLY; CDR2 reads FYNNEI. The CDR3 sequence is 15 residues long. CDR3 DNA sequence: TGTGCCAGCAGTGAGCGGTTGGCCGGGAATTCACCCCTCCACTTT. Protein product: CASSERLAGNSPLHF.

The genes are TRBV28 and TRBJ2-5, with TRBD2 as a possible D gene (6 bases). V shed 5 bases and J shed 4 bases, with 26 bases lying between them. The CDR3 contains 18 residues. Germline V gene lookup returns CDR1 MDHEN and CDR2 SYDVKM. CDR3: CASSLMPLLTGVVETQYF. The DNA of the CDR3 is TGTGCCAGCAGTCTAATGCCGTTGCTAACGGGGGTAGTAGAGACCCAGTACTTC.

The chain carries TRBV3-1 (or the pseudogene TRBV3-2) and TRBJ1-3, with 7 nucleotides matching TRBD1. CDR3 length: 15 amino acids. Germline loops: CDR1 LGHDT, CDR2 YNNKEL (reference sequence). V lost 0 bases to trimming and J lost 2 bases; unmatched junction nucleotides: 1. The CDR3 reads CASSQEDRAGNTIYF. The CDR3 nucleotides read TGTGCCAGCAGCCAAGAAGACAGGGCTGGAAACACCATATATTTT.

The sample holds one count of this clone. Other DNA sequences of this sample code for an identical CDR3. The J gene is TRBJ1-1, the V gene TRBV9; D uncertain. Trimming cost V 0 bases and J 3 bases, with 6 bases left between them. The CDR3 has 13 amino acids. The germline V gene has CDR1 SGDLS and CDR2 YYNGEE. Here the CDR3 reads CASSVGGYTEAFF. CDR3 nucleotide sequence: TGTGCCAGCAGCGTAGGAGGGTACACTGAAGCTTTCTTT.

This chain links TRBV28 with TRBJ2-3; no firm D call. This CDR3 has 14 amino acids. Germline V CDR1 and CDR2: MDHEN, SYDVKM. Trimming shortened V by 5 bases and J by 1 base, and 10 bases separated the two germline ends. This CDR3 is CASSQYVGTDTQYF. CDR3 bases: TGTGCCAGCAGTCAGTACGTTGGCACAGATACGCAGTATTTT. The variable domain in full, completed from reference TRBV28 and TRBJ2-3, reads DVKVTQSSRYLVKRTGEKVFLECVQDMDHENMFWYRQDPGLGLRLIYFSYDVKMKEKGDIPEGYSVSREKKERFSLILESASTNQTSMYLCASSQYVGTDTQYFGPGTRLTVL.